The 31 T cell receptor beta chains below all came from one sample that was sequenced in a study of CD8 T cells in ankylosing spondylitis. In TCRdb, the 5' RACE reads were re-called with MiXCR into one record per CDR3 protein. The table lists more than 150,000 distinct CDR3 sequences, about 18% of them singletons. Sequenced input: blood, either unsorted or a sorted T cell fraction (not recorded which). These receptor sequences come from a male donor aged 5 to 30 with ankylosing spondylitis or in good health (not recorded which).

This clonotype appeared many times. The chain joins TRBV5-1 to TRBJ2-7, with D maybe TRBD2 (6 bases). The CDR3 is 14 residues long. Trimming stripped 0 bases from V and 5 bases from J, with 12 bases between. CDR1 and CDR2 (germline): SGHRS, YFSETQ. The CDR3 loop is CASSLARGSHEQYF. Written as DNA, the CDR3 is TGCGCCAGCAGCTTGGCCCGGGGGTCCCACGAGCAGTACTTC.

V usage is TRBV27 and J usage is TRBJ2-1; D ambiguous. With 5 bases removed from V and 0 bases from J, the gap between germline ends came to 14 bases. The V gene's germline CDR1 is MNHEY and CDR2 SMNVEV (reference sequence). There are 16 residues in the CDR3. Written as DNA, the CDR3 is TGTGCCAGCAGTCTCTTTGGGGTGAGCTCCTACAATGAGCAGTTCTTC. The encoded protein is CASSLFGVSSYNEQFF.

This clonotype has a single count. This chain uses TRBV11-3 with TRBJ2-1; 7 nucleotides agree with TRBD2. Germline-derived CDR1 and CDR2 are SGHNT and YENEEA. The CDR3 runs to 14 residues. V gave up 2 bases and J gave up 8 bases; unmatched junction bases: 6. The CDR3 coding sequence is TGTGCCAGCAGCTTACTAGCGGAACCCGATGAGCAGTTCTTC. This gives the protein CASSLLAEPDEQFF.

This clonotype came up many times. J is TRBJ2-1 and V is TRBV20-1; no definite D call. There are 11 residues in the CDR3. Germline V gene sequence: CDR1 DFQATT, CDR2 SNEGSKA (reference sequence). V was clipped by 1 base and J by 5 bases, with 3 bases between them. CDR3 bases: TGCAGTGCTAGAGGACACAATGAGCAGTTCTTC. This translates into CSARGHNEQFF.

This clonotype has at least ten counts. The rearrangement links TRBV20-1 to TRBJ1-2; possibly TRBD1 for D (5 bases). V lost 6 bases to trimming and J lost 2 bases, with 13 bases between them. CDR1 DFQATT and CDR2 SNEGSKA come from the germline V gene (reference sequence). The CDR3 runs 13 residues. The CDR3 bases are TGCAGTGCCGTCCAGACAGAGAACTATGGCTACACCTTC. Translation: CSAVQTENYGYTF.

The count of this clonotype is one. The DNA of the CDR3 is TGTGCCAGCAGCTTAGGAGGGACAGCACCTAATGAAAAACTGTTTTTT. It yields the protein CASSLGGTAPNEKLFF. The chain has TRBV7-9 and TRBJ1-4; TRBD1 matches at 7 bases. With V trimmed by 1 base and J by 3 bases, 5 bases remained unmatched. CDR1 is SEHNR, CDR2 FQNEAQ, per germline (reference sequence). The CDR3 contains 16 residues. Full variable domain (missing parts from reference TRBV7-9 and TRBJ1-4): DTGVSQNPRHKITKRGQNVTFRCDPISEHNRLYWYRQTLGQGPEFLTYFQNEAQLEKSRLLSDRFSAERPKGSFSTLEIQRTEQGDSAMYLCASSLGGTAPNEKLFFGSGTQLSVL.

This clonotype came up many times. The chain links TRBV12-3 or TRBV12-4 to TRBJ2-1; TRBD1 matches 9 bases. V lost 5 bases, J lost 4 bases, and 6 bases stayed unmatched. CDR3 length equals 15 residues. The CDR3 region is CASSNRDRAYNEQFF. The CDR3 DNA is TGTGCCAGCAGTAACCGGGACAGGGCTTACAATGAGCAGTTCTTC.

This clonotype was counted at least ten times. The chain links TRBV7-8 to TRBJ1-2; the match to TRBD1 covers 7 bases. V trimming: 5 bases; J trimming: 8 bases; junction bases outside the gene matches: 11. The CDR3 sequence is 14 residues long. The germline V gene has CDR1 SGHVS and CDR2 FQNEAQ. The CDR3 region has the DNA TGTGCCAGCAGCGTACCCGACAGGGAGAGCGGCTACACCTTC. It codes for CASSVPDRESGYTF.

This clonotype was counted ten times or more. The chain has TRBV7-2 and TRBJ2-1, with TRBD2 matching 11 bases. This CDR3 is 16 amino acids long. V dropped 3 bases and J dropped 5; count of bases not matched to a gene: 6. Germline V gene sequence: CDR1 SGHTA, CDR2 FQGNSA. For the CDR3, the DNA is TGTGCCAGCAGCTTGCCAGGACTAGCGGGCCACAATGAGCAGTTCTTC. Translation: CASSLPGLAGHNEQFF.

This clonotype was counted ten times or more. The chain has TRBV19 and TRBJ2-2; TRBD2 matches 7 bases. Germline V gives CDR1 LNHDA, CDR2 SQIVND (reference sequence). This CDR3 comprises 15 residues. Trimming took 7 bases from V and 7 from J; bases not matched to a gene: 12. The CDR3 loop is CASKVLGGDVGELFF. CDR3 nucleotide sequence: TGTGCCAGTAAGGTTTTGGGAGGGGACGTCGGGGAGCTGTTTTTT.

This clonotype was counted many times. This chain uses TRBV20-1 with TRBJ1-4; TRBD1 aligns across 8 bases. CDR3 length equals 14 residues. The germline gives CDR1 DFQATT, CDR2 SNEGSKA (reference sequence). The ends lost 0 bases at V and 10 bases at J; junction bases unmatched: 7. CDR3 protein: CSAREQGASGKLFF. For the CDR3, the DNA is TGCAGTGCTAGAGAGCAGGGGGCGAGTGGAAAACTGTTTTTT.

This clonotype has at least ten counts. This rearrangement joins TRBV12-3 or TRBV12-4 to TRBJ1-1; 8 nucleotides match TRBD1. The junction had 14 bases not matched to a gene; V was cut back by 2 bases and J by 3 bases. The CDR3 has 18 residues. The CDR3 region is CASSLPLRQGNSDTEAFF. As DNA, the CDR3 is TGTGCCAGCAGTTTACCCTTAAGACAGGGGAATTCTGACACTGAAGCTTTCTTT.

The chain couples TRBV27 to TRBJ2-5; 7 bases align to TRBD2. The CDR3 is 15 residues long. V lost 6 bases, J lost 2 bases, and 9 bases stayed unmatched. CDR1 MNHEY and CDR2 SMNVEV come from the germline V gene (reference sequence). The CDR3 loop reads CASSFWEGGQETQYF. CDR3 sequence (DNA): TGTGCCAGCAGCTTTTGGGAGGGAGGGCAAGAGACCCAGTACTTC.

This clonotype was counted ten times or more. The chain is built from TRBV5-1 and TRBJ1-3, with 9 bases matching TRBD1. Germline V lookup: CDR1 SGHRS, CDR2 YFSETQ. The junction had 4 bases not matched to a gene; V was cut back by 3 bases and J by 0 bases. The CDR3 extends over 16 amino acids. Here the CDR3 reads CASSWGTGSSGNTIYF. The CDR3 coding sequence is TGCGCCAGCAGCTGGGGGACAGGGAGCTCTGGAAACACCATATATTTT.

This clonotype showed up many times. The CDR3 here is CASSYPPYRSSGNTIYF. The CDR3 DNA reads as TGTGCCAGCAGTTACCCCCCATACAGAAGCTCTGGAAACACCATATATTTT. The chain couples TRBV6-2 or TRBV6-3 to TRBJ1-3; D gene unclear. The CDR3 contains 17 residues. The V end was cut by 2 bases, the J end by 0 bases, with 14 bases between. Germline lookup yields CDR1 MNHEY and CDR2 SVGEGT.

In this sample, this clonotype turned up many times. The CDR3 sequence: CASSVMFGVAQLTDTQYF. DNA of the CDR3: TGTGCCAGCAGTGTTATGTTCGGGGTGGCCCAGCTCACAGATACGCAGTATTTT. The chain uses TRBV2 and TRBJ2-3, with a tentative D call TRBD2 (5 bases). The CDR3 runs to 18 residues. Germline-derived CDR1 and CDR2 are SNHLY and FYNNEI. Trimming removed 4 bases from V and 2 bases from J, with 22 bases in between.

V and J are TRBV28 and TRBJ2-1; weak D call: TRBD2 (6 bases). This CDR3 has 15 residues. Trimming took off 8 bases at V and 0 bases at J, with 14 bases between the two ends. CDR1 is MDHEN and CDR2 is SYDVKM in the germline V gene. CDR3 amino acids: CASASRESSYNEQFF. CDR3 nucleotides: TGTGCCAGCGCGAGCCGGGAGAGCTCCTACAATGAGCAGTTCTTC.

This clonotype was detected many times. The chain links TRBV6-5 to TRBJ1-1, with D possibly matching TRBD1 (6 bases). Trimming took 6 bases from V and 1 from J, leaving 12 bases between them. Germline lookup yields CDR1 MNHEY and CDR2 SVGAGI. CDR3 length: 14 amino acids. CDR3 DNA: TGTGCCAGCAGCTTTGGACAGTCGAACACTGAAGCTTTCTTT. This codes for CASSFGQSNTEAFF.

This clonotype was observed at least ten times. The chain's CDR3 is CAISGNAGEKLFF. In DNA form, the CDR3 reads TGTGCCATCTCCGGCAACGCCGGCGAAAAACTGTTTTTT. The rearrangement links TRBV10-3 to TRBJ1-4, with D unclear. Trimming removed 8 bases at V and 8 bases at J, with 15 bases between. This CDR3 contains 13 residues. Looked up from germline, CDR1 is ENHRY and CDR2 is SYGVKD.

This clonotype has ten or more counts. The rearrangement joins TRBV7-9 to TRBJ2-1, with D perhaps matching TRBD2 (5 bases). The V gene lost 6 bases and the J gene lost 0 bases, with 12 bases spanning the gap. This CDR3 is 15 amino acids long. CDR1 is SEHNR, CDR2 FQNEAQ, per germline (reference sequence). The CDR3 region has the DNA TGTGCCAGCAGAGCAAGCGGAGTCTCCTACAATGAGCAGTTCTTC. Protein sequence: CASRASGVSYNEQFF.

Ten or more counts support this clonotype. The V gene is TRBV6-6, the J gene TRBJ1-3; tentative D call: TRBD1 (6 bases). Trimming cost V 6 bases and J 4 bases, with 16 bases left between them. Germline CDR1 reads MNHNY; CDR2 reads SVGAGI (reference sequence). This CDR3 has 15 amino acids. The CDR3 sequence: CASRNAYRAGNTIYF. The CDR3 DNA is TGTGCCAGCAGAAACGCCTACAGGGCCGGAAACACCATATATTTT.

The sample holds many counts of this clonotype. The chain combines TRBV28 with TRBJ2-7; tentatively, D is TRBD2 (7 bases). CDR3 length: 15 amino acids. CDR1 and CDR2 from the germline V gene are MDHEN and SYDVKM. V lost 6 bases and J lost 2, with 17 bases in between. The CDR3 spells CASRGGLGSTYEQYF. Written as DNA, the CDR3 is TGTGCCAGCAGGGGGGGGCTGGGTTCTACCTACGAGCAGTACTTC.

The table lists this clonotype with many counts. The chain couples TRBV12-3 or TRBV12-4 to TRBJ2-7; 8 positions agree with TRBD1. V trimming: 9 bases; J trimming: 7 bases; junction bases outside the gene matches: 8. The CDR3 extends over 12 amino acids. DNA of the CDR3: TGTGCCAGAGATCAGGGGGCGGGTGAGCAGTACGTC. As protein: CARDQGAGEQYV.

This clonotype appeared many times. The chain joins TRBV2 to TRBJ2-7, with a possible D match to TRBD1 (6 bases). CDR1 is SNHLY and CDR2 is FYNNEI in the germline V gene. This CDR3 is built from 12 residues. Deletions cut 7 bases from V and 3 bases from J, with 10 bases between. In nucleotides, the CDR3 is TGTGCCAGCAATGACAGGTTCTACGAGCAGTACTTC. It is translated as CASNDRFYEQYF. The full variable domain, completed using reference TRBV2 and TRBJ2-7, is EPEVTQTPSHQVTQMGQEVILRCVPISNHLYFYWYRQILGQKVEFLVSFYNNEISEKSEIFDDQFSVERPDGSNFTLKIRSTKLEDSAMYFCASNDRFYEQYFGPGTRLTVT.

This clonotype showed up many times. The V and J genes are TRBV20-1 and TRBJ1-1; maybe TRBD1 (6 bases). There are 15 residues in the CDR3. V gave up 0 bases and J gave up 4 bases, with 15 bases separating them. CDR1 and CDR2 from the germline V gene are DFQATT and SNEGSKA (reference sequence). The CDR3 protein is CSARDRRGGLTEAFF. CDR3 nucleotides: TGCAGTGCTAGAGATAGGAGGGGGGGGCTCACTGAAGCTTTCTTT.

This clonotype was observed a handful of times. V gene TRBV9 combines with J gene TRBJ2-4; D perhaps matches TRBD1 (6 bases). Per germline, CDR1 SGDLS and CDR2 YYNGEE. V was trimmed by 3 bases and J by 9 bases, leaving 13 bases between them. CDR3 size: 13 residues. The CDR3 nucleotides are TGTGCCAGCAGCGGGACAGCAGCAGGCATTCAGTACTTC. It translates to CASSGTAAGIQYF.

This clonotype was seen repeatedly, ten times or more. The chain recombines TRBV12-3 or TRBV12-4 with TRBJ2-1, with D possibly being TRBD2 (6 bases). The CDR3 runs 12 residues. Trimming took 10 bases from V and 8 from J, leaving 15 bases between them. The CDR3 protein is CATETEGHEQFF. CDR3 sequence (DNA): TGTGCCACCGAGACGGAGGGCCATGAGCAGTTCTTC.

This clonotype has only a few counts. V is TRBV15 and J is TRBJ2-1, with a weak D call TRBD1 (6 bases). The germline CDR1 and CDR2 sequences are LNHNV and YYDKDF (reference sequence). Trimming removed 5 bases at V and 3 bases at J, with 14 bases between. The CDR3 loop spans 15 amino acids. This CDR3 is CATSVRDMGYNEQFF. The CDR3 DNA is TGTGCCACCAGCGTCCGGGACATGGGCTACAATGAGCAGTTCTTC.

This clonotype was found many times. The V and J genes are TRBV4-1 and TRBJ1-4; the match to TRBD1 covers 9 bases. Trimming took 0 bases from V and 12 from J; bases not matched to a gene: 17. The CDR3 has 18 residues. Germline V gene data show CDR1 as MGHRA and CDR2 as YSYEKL. Here the CDR3 reads CASSQDGMAGQGVIELFF. The CDR3 DNA reads TGCGCCAGCAGCCAAGATGGTATGGCGGGACAGGGAGTTATTGAACTGTTTTTT.

In its sample, this clonotype was seen many times. The rearrangement uses TRBV11-2 and TRBJ2-1, with D perhaps TRBD2 (6 bases). Trimming removed 7 bases from V and 5 bases from J, with 12 bases in between. Germline-derived CDR1 and CDR2 are SGHAT and FQNNGV. The CDR3 is 13 amino acids. For the CDR3, the DNA is TGTGCCAGCATCGGGACTTCAGACAATGAGCAGTTCTTC. It is translated as CASIGTSDNEQFF.

This clonotype was seen ten or more times. The V gene is TRBV29-1, the J gene TRBJ1-5; TRBD1 is a possible D gene (5 bases). Trimming stripped 0 bases from V and 11 bases from J, with 11 bases between. The CDR3 length is 12 residues. CDR1 and CDR2 (germline): SQVTM, ANQGSEA. The CDR3 spells CSVEDGAQAQHF. For the CDR3, the DNA is TGCAGCGTTGAAGATGGGGCACAGGCCCAGCATTTT.